Listed below are T cell receptor beta chains from one sample, sequenced in a study of cytomegalovirus exposure and HLA in healthy donors. Data came from immunoSEQ multiplex PCR; TCRdb stores just in-frame clones and leaves some out. In the table there are 75,000 to 100,000 clones, approximately 80% of which are singletons. Sequenced sample: PBMCs. The source of these receptors is a man aged 55 to 70 in good health and CMV-seropositive. Both conserved end residues are part of each CDR3. The D gene is left open where the match is weak. The size of a clone is reported for some rows only, either as once, few or many, or as a class for expanded clones.

NA,NA,TRBJ2-7,TRBV2,CASSENRRLTYEQYF,TGTGCCAGCAGTGAAAACAGGCGGCTCACCTACGAGCAGTACTTC
TRBD2,once,TRBJ2-2,TRBV9,CASSETSGDLTGELFF,TGTGCCAGCAGCGAGACTAGCGGGGACCTCACCGGGGAGCTGTTTTTT
NA,NA,TRBJ2-3,TRBV7-3,CASSSRGAGGGADTQYF,TGTGCCAGCAGCTCGAGAGGAGCTGGAGGAGGGGCAGATACGCAGTATTTT
NA,NA,TRBJ1-1,TRBV6-5,CASSYSTRANTEAFF,TGTGCCAGCAGTTACTCCACGCGGGCGAACACTGAAGCTTTCTTT
TRBD1,few,TRBJ1-4,TRBV2,CASEEPGQGAKLFF,TGTGCCAGCGAAGAACCGGGACAGGGGGCCAAACTGTTTTTT
NA,NA,TRBJ2-2,TRBV7-3,CASSSTNTGELFF,TGTGCCAGCAGCTCAACGAACACCGGGGAGCTGTTTTTT
TRBD2,NA,TRBJ2-7,TRBV2,CASRGGLYPYEQYF,TGTGCCAGCCGGGGGGGACTTTATCCCTACGAGCAGTACTTC
TRBD1,NA,TRBJ1-2,TRBV7-8,CASSFGQGAGGYTF,TGTGCCAGCAGCTTCGGGCAGGGGGCTGGAGGCTACACCTTC
TRBD1,NA,TRBJ2-3,TRBV6-1,CASSGVSTGSSDTQYF,TGTGCCAGCAGTGGTGTCTCGACAGGGTCGTCAGATACGCAGTATTTT
NA,NA,TRBJ2-3,TRBV19,CASSPLPGQAPDTQYF,TGTGCCAGTAGTCCGCTGCCGGGACAAGCTCCAGATACGCAGTATTTT
NA,NA,TRBJ1-3,TRBV18,CASSQTQVSGNTIYF,TGTGCCAGCTCACAGACACAGGTCTCTGGAAACACCATATATTTT
TRBD1,NA,TRBJ1-1,TRBV18,CASSPLGQGNTEAFF,TGTGCCAGCTCACCACTAGGACAGGGGAACACTGAAGCTTTCTTT